Listed below are T cell receptor beta chains from one sample, sequenced in a study of regulatory T cells in long-lasting Graves disease. TCRdb re-called the multiplex PCR reads with MiXCR, one entry per CDR3 protein. The sample comprises about 500,000 distinct CDR3 sequences, 15% to 20% of which are singletons, and 9% to 15% rests with the top ten. These same records also appear under a second study, on T cells in Graves' hyperthyroidism and ophthalmopathy.

Sequenced here: peripheral blood mononuclear cells (PBMCs), sampled at new diagnosis, from a patient treated with antithyroid drugs. The origin of the receptors is a man aged 35-49 years with Graves disease. Both conserved end residues are trimmed from each CDR3. Fields, in order: CDR3 length, D gene, clone size, J gene, V gene, CDR3 protein. A D gene is named only where the DNA matches it firmly. A row's size may be missing; if present it is once, few, many or a size class.

CDR3 length: 13
D gene: .
clone size: .
J gene: TRBJ2-6
V gene: TRBV7-9
CDR3 protein: ASSHHSSGANVLT

CDR3 length: 11
D gene: .
clone size: .
J gene: TRBJ2-6
V gene: TRBV10-3
CDR3 protein: AIKNSGANVLT

CDR3 length: 15
D gene: TRBD2
clone size: many
J gene: TRBJ2-5
V gene: TRBV12-3/TRBV12-4
CDR3 protein: ASSLAGLAAGQETQY

CDR3 length: 16
D gene: TRBD2
clone size: many
J gene: TRBJ2-1
V gene: TRBV5-1
CDR3 protein: ASSLVWASGRVYNEQF

CDR3 length: 12
D gene: TRBD1
clone size: .
J gene: TRBJ2-3
V gene: TRBV20-1
CDR3 protein: SAKKGAGTDTQY

CDR3 length: 13
D gene: TRBD2
clone size: many
J gene: TRBJ2-7
V gene: TRBV7-8
CDR3 protein: ASSLEIAGSYEQY

CDR3 length: 11
D gene: .
clone size: many
J gene: TRBJ1-2
V gene: TRBV27
CDR3 protein: ASSWPGGYGYT

CDR3 length: 12
D gene: TRBD1
clone size: many
J gene: TRBJ1-3
V gene: TRBV30
CDR3 protein: AWSGDRTGNTIY

CDR3 length: 13
D gene: TRBD2
clone size: many
J gene: TRBJ2-1
V gene: TRBV7-8
CDR3 protein: ASSHRSGGGAEQF

CDR3 length: 10
D gene: .
clone size: many
J gene: TRBJ2-7
V gene: TRBV29-1
CDR3 protein: SVGQDAYEQY

CDR3 length: 12
D gene: TRBD2
clone size: .
J gene: TRBJ2-5
V gene: TRBV20-1
CDR3 protein: STQTSGIQETQY

CDR3 length: 11
D gene: .
clone size: .
J gene: TRBJ2-3
V gene: TRBV5-1
CDR3 protein: ASSRRTQDTQY

CDR3 length: 14
D gene: .
clone size: few
J gene: TRBJ2-3
V gene: TRBV11-2
CDR3 protein: ASSSVPDPATDTQY

CDR3 length: 13
D gene: .
clone size: many
J gene: TRBJ1-1
V gene: TRBV15
CDR3 protein: ATKQSLRDNTEAF

CDR3 length: 13
D gene: .
clone size: many
J gene: TRBJ2-3
V gene: TRBV4-1
CDR3 protein: ASRTNRVGTDTQY

CDR3 length: 12
D gene: .
clone size: many
J gene: TRBJ2-6
V gene: TRBV18
CDR3 protein: ASSPPSGANVLT

CDR3 length: 11
D gene: .
clone size: .
J gene: TRBJ2-3
V gene: TRBV29-1
CDR3 protein: SVEFAGTDTQY

CDR3 length: 11
D gene: .
clone size: few
J gene: TRBJ2-7
V gene: TRBV29-1
CDR3 protein: SVQPGRRYEQY

CDR3 length: 11
D gene: .
clone size: many
J gene: TRBJ2-1
V gene: TRBV30
CDR3 protein: ACSPLRGNEQF

CDR3 length: 15
D gene: TRBD2
clone size: .
J gene: TRBJ2-3
V gene: TRBV9
CDR3 protein: ASSVDLAGAAQDTQY

CDR3 length: 14
D gene: TRBD2
clone size: many
J gene: TRBJ2-7
V gene: TRBV20-1
CDR3 protein: SARAASGRAFYEQY

CDR3 length: 18
D gene: TRBD2
clone size: .
J gene: TRBJ2-1
V gene: TRBV24-1
CDR3 protein: ATSDPSGTSGRAYYNEQF

CDR3 length: 12
D gene: TRBD1
clone size: few
J gene: TRBJ2-5
V gene: TRBV5-1
CDR3 protein: ASSSQDRAQTQY

CDR3 length: 10
D gene: TRBD2
clone size: many
J gene: TRBJ2-5
V gene: TRBV29-1
CDR3 protein: SVGEGLETQY

CDR3 length: 12
D gene: TRBD1
clone size: many
J gene: TRBJ2-7
V gene: TRBV12-3/TRBV12-4
CDR3 protein: ASSRDRGTYEQY

CDR3 length: 12
D gene: .
clone size: once
J gene: TRBJ1-4
V gene: TRBV27
CDR3 protein: ASSQLVQGQKLF

CDR3 length: 13
D gene: TRBD2
clone size: .
J gene: TRBJ2-1
V gene: TRBV5-1
CDR3 protein: ASSLSAGAHNEQF

CDR3 length: 17
D gene: .
clone size: many
J gene: TRBJ2-1
V gene: TRBV29-1
CDR3 protein: SVRRRPREVGPRDNEQF

CDR3 length: 15
D gene: .
clone size: .
J gene: TRBJ1-3
V gene: TRBV11-3
CDR3 protein: ASSLDGEDLPGNTIY

CDR3 length: 14
D gene: TRBD2
clone size: .
J gene: TRBJ2-3
V gene: TRBV13
CDR3 protein: ASSWEPAGGTDTQY

CDR3 length: 12
D gene: TRBD2
clone size: few
J gene: TRBJ2-7
V gene: TRBV6-1
CDR3 protein: ASSGLAVSLGQY

CDR3 length: 13
D gene: .
clone size: many
J gene: TRBJ2-6
V gene: TRBV29-1
CDR3 protein: SVVGASRGANVLT

CDR3 length: 13
D gene: TRBD2
clone size: many
J gene: TRBJ2-1
V gene: TRBV20-1
CDR3 protein: SARKRLAGTNEQF